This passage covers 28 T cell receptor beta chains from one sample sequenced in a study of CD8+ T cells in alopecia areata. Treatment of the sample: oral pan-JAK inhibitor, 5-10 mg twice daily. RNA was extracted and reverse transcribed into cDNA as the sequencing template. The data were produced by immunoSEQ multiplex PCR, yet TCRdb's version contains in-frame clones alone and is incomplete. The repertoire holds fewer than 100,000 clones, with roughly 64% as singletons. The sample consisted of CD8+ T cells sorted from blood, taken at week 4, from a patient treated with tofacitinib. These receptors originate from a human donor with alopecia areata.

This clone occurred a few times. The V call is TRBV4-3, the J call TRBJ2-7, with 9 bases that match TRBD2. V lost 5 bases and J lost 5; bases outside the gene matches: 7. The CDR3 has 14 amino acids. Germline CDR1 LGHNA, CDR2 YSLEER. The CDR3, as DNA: TGCGCCAGCAGCGTAAGCGGGGGGAGCGACGAGCAGTACTTC. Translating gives CASSVSGGSDEQYF.

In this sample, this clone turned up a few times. CDR3 region: CASSLNYEQYF. In DNA form, the CDR3 reads TGCGCCAGCAGCTTAAACTACGAGCAGTACTTC. The chain links TRBV5-1 to TRBJ2-7; the D is unclear. V was clipped by 2 bases and J by 3 bases, with 3 bases between them. The CDR3 consists of 11 residues. CDR1 is SGHRS and CDR2 is YFSETQ in the germline V gene.

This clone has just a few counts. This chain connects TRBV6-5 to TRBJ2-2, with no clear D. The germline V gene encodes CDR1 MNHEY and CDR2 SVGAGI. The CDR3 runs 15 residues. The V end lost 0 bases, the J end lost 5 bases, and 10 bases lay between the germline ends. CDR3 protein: CASSYSSRPTGELFF. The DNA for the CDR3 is TGTGCCAGCAGTTACTCCAGTAGACCGACCGGGGAGCTGTTTTTT.

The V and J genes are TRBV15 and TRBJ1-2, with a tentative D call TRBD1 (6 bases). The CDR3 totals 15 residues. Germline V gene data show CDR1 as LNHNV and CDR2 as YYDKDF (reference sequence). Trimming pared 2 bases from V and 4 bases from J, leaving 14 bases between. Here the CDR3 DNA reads TGTGCCACCAGCAGACCGGGGGGCTGGGCCTATGGCTACACCTTC. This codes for CATSRPGGWAYGYTF.

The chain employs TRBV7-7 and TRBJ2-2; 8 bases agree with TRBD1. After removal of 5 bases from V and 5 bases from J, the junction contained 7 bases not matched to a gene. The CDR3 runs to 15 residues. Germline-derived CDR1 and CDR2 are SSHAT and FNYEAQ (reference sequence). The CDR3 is CASSPGTGGTGELFF. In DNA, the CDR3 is TGTGCCAGCAGCCCGGGTACAGGGGGGACCGGGGAGCTGTTTTTT.

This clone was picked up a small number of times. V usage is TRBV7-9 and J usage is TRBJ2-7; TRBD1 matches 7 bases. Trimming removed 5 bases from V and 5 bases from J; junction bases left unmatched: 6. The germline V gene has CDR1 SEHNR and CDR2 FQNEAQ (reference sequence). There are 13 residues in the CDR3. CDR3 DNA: TGTGCCAGCAGCCGGGACAGAGGGGACGAGCAGTACTTC. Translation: CASSRDRGDEQYF.

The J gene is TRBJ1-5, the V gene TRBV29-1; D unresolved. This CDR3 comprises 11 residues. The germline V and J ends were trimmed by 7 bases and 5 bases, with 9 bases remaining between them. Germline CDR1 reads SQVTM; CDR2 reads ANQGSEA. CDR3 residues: CSATRHQPQHF. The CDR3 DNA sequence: TGCAGCGCCACTAGACATCAGCCCCAGCATTTT.

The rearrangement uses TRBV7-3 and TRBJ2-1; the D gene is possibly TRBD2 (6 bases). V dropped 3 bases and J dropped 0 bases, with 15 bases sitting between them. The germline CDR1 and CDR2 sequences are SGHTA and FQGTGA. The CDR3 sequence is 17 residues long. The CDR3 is CASSFQLRGSSYNEQFF. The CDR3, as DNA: TGTGCCAGCAGCTTTCAACTACGGGGGTCCTCCTACAATGAGCAGTTCTTC.

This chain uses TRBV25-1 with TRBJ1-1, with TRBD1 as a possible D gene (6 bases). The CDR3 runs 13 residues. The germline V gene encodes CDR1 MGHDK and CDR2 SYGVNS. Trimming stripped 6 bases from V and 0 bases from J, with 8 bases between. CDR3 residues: CASSRGVNTEAFF. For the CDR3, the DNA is TGTGCCAGCAGCAGGGGAGTGAACACTGAAGCTTTCTTT. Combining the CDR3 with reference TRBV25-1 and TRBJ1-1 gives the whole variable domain EADIYQTPRYLVIGTGKKITLECSQTMGHDKMYWYQQDPGMELHLIHYSYGVNSTEKGDLSSESTVSRIRTEHFPLTLESARPSHTSQYLCASSRGVNTEAFFGQGTRLTVV.

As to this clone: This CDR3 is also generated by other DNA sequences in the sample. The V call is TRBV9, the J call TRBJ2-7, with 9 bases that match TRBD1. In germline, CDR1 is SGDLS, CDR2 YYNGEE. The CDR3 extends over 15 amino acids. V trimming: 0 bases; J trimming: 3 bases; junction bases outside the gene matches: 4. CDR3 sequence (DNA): TGTGCCAGCAGCGTAGGGGGACAGGGTAACTACGAGCAGTACTTC. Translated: CASSVGGQGNYEQYF.

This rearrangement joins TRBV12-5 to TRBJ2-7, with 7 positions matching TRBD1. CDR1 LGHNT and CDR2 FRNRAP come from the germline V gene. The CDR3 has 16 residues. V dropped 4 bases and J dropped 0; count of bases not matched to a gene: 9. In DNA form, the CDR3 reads TGTGCTAGTGGTTCGCAAGCCGGGACAGCCTCCTACGAGCAGTACTTC. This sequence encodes CASGSQAGTASYEQYF.

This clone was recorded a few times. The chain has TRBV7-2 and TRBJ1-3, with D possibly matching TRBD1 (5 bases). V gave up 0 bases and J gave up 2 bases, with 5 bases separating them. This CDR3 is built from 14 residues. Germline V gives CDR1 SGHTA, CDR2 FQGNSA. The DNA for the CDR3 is TGTGCCAGCAGCTTAGCAGGGGCTGGAAACACCATATATTTT. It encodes CASSLAGAGNTIYF.

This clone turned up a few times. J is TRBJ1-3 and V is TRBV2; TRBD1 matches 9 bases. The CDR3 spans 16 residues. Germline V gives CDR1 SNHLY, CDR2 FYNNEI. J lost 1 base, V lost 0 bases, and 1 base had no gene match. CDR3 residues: CASSEAGTGSGNTIYF. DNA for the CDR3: TGTGCCAGCAGTGAAGCCGGGACAGGGTCTGGAAACACCATATATTTT. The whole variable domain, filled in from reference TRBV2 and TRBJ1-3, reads EPEVTQTPSHQVTQMGQEVILRCVPISNHLYFYWYRQILGQKVEFLVSFYNNEISEKSEIFDDQFSVERPDGSNFTLKIRSTKLEDSAMYFCASSEAGTGSGNTIYFGEGSWLTVV.

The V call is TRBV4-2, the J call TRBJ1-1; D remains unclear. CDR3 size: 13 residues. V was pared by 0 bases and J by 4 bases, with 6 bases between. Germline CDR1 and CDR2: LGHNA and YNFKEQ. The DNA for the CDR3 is TGTGCCAGCAGCCAAGATGGAGTCACTGAAGCTTTCTTT. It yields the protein CASSQDGVTEAFF.

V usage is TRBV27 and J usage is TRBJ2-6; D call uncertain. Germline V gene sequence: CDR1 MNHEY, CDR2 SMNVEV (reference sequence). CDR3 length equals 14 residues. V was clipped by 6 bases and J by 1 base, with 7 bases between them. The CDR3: CASSGYSGANVLTF. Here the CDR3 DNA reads TGTGCCAGCAGCGGATATTCTGGGGCCAACGTCCTGACTTTC.

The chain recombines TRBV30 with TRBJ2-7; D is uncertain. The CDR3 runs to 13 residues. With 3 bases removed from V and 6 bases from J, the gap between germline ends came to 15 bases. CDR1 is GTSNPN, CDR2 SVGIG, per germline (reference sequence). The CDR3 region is CAWRGMGKGEQYF. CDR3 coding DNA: TGTGCCTGGAGGGGTATGGGAAAAGGCGAGCAGTACTTC. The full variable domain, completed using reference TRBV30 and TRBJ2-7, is SQTIHQWPATLVQPVGSPLSLECTVEGTSNPNLYWYRQAAGRGLQLLFYSVGIGQISSEVPQNLSASRPQDRQFILSSKKLLLSDSGFYLCAWRGMGKGEQYFGPGTRLTVT.

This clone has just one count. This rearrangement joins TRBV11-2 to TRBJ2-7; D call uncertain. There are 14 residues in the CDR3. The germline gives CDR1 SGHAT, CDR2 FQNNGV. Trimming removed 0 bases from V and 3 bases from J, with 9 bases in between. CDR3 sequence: CASSLESDHYEQYF. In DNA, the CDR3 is TGTGCCAGCAGCTTAGAGTCAGACCACTACGAGCAGTACTTC.

The CDR3 region is CASSLELDPDTQYF. CDR3 nucleotides: TGCGCCAGCAGCTTGGAGTTGGATCCAGATACGCAGTATTTT. This rearrangement joins TRBV5-1 to TRBJ2-3, with no clear D. This CDR3 has 14 residues. Trimming cost V 0 bases and J 4 bases, with 9 bases left between them. Germline CDR1 reads SGHRS; CDR2 reads YFSETQ.

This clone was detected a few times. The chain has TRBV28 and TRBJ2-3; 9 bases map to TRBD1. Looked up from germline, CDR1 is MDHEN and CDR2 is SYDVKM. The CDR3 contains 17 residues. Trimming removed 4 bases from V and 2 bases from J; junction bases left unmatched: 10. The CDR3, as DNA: TGTGCCAGCAGTTCCTTGGGACAGGGCCATTCCACAGATACGCAGTATTTT. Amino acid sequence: CASSSLGQGHSTDTQYF.

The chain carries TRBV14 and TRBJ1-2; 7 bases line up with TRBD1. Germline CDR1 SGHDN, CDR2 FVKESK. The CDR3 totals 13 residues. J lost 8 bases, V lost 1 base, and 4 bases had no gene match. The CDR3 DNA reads TGTGCCAGCAGCCAAGGGGACAGCCTCGGCTACACCTTC. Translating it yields CASSQGDSLGYTF. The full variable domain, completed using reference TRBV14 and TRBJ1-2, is EAGVTQFPSHSVIEKGQTVTLRCDPISGHDNLYWYRRVMGKEIKFLLHFVKESKQDESGMPNNRFLAERTGGTYSTLKVQPAELEDSGVYFCASSQGDSLGYTFGSGTRLTVV.

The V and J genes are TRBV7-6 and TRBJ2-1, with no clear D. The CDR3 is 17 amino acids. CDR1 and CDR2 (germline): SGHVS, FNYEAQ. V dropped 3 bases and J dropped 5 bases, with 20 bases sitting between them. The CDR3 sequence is CASSFGSGLTRNNEQFF. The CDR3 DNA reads TGTGCCAGCAGCTTCGGTTCCGGGCTCACTCGAAACAATGAGCAGTTCTTC.

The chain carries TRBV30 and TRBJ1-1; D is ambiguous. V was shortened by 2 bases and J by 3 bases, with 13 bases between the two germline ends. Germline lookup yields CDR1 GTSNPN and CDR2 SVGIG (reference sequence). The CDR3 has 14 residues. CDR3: CAWSFLGGDTEAFF. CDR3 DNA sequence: TGTGCCTGGAGTTTCCTGGGCGGGGACACTGAAGCTTTCTTT. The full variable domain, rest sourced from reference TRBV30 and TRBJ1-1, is SQTIHQWPATLVQPVGSPLSLECTVEGTSNPNLYWYRQAAGRGLQLLFYSVGIGQISSEVPQNLSASRPQDRQFILSSKKLLLSDSGFYLCAWSFLGGDTEAFFGQGTRLTVV.

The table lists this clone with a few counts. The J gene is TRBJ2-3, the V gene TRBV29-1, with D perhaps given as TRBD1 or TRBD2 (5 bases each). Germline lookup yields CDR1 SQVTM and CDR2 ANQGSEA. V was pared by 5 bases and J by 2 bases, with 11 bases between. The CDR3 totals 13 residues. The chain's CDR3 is CSVLGDNTDTQYF. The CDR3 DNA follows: TGCAGCGTTCTGGGGGATAACACAGATACGCAGTATTTT.

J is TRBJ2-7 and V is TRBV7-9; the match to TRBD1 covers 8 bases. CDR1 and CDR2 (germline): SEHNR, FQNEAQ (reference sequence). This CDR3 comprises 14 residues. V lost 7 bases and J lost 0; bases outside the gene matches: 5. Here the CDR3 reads CASTRTGSSYEQYF. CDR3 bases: TGTGCCAGCACTAGGACAGGGAGCTCCTACGAGCAGTACTTC.

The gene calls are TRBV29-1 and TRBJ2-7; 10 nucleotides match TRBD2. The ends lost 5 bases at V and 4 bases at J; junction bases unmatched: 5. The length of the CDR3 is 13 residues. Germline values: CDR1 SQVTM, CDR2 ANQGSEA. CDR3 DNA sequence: TGCAGCGTTATAACTAGCGGGGCTTACGAGCAGTACTTC. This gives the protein CSVITSGAYEQYF.

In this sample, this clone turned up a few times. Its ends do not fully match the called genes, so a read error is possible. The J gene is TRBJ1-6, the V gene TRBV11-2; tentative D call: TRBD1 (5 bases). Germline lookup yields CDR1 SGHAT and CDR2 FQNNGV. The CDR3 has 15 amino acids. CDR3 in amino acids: CASSQGEDGSSPLHF. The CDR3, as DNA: TGCGCCAGCAGCCAAGGGGAGGACGGATCTTCACCCCTCCACTTT.

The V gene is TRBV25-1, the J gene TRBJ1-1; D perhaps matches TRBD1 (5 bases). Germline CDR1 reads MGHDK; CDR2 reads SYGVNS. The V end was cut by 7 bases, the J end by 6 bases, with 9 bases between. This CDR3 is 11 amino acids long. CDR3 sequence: CASTQGPEAFF. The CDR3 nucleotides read TGTGCCAGCACCCAGGGTCCTGAAGCTTTCTTT.

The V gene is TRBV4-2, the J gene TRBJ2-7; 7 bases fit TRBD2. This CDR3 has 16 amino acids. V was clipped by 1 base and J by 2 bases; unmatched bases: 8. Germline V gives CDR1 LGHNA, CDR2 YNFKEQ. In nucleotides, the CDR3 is TGTGCCAGCAGCCAAGCGGAGACTAGCCCGACCTACGAGCAGTACTTC. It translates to CASSQAETSPTYEQYF.